Listed below are T cell receptor beta chains from one sample, sequenced in a study of memory CD4+ T cells and cytomegalovirus serostatus. Repertoires were generated with immunoSEQ multiplex PCR, while TCRdb's copy carries only in-frame clones and drops some. The data show about 50,000 clones, just under 80% seen once. Sequencing was done on a sample of memory CD4+ T cells from blood. Every receptor here comes from an adult in good health and CMV-seronegative. CDR3s include the opening cysteine and the closing phenylalanine or tryptophan. D genes are given only for firm matches. Where a row states a size, it is once, few, many or the class of an expanded clone; other rows omit it.

>NA|TRBJ1-4|NA|TRBV28
CASSFLYEKLFF
TGTGCCAGCAGTTTCTTGTATGAAAAACTGTTTTTT
>NA|TRBJ1-5|few|TRBV7-3
CASSREYQPQHF
TGTGCCAGCAGCAGGGAATATCAGCCCCAGCATTTT
>NA|TRBJ2-1|NA|TRBV19
CASSPRTGFEQFF
TGTGCCAGTAGTCCCCGGACTGGTTTCGAGCAGTTCTTC
>NA|TRBJ2-1|NA|TRBV30
CAWSKIQGKRSGEQFF
TGTGCCTGGAGTAAGATACAGGGTAAAAGGTCCGGTGAGCAGTTCTTC
>TRBD2|TRBJ2-7|NA|TRBV10-3
CAIKLLADSYEQYF
TGTGCCATCAAGCTCCTAGCGGACTCCTACGAGCAGTACTTC
>TRBD2|TRBJ2-3|NA|TRBV4-2
CASSQGQIPGSGRTPDTQYF
TGTGCCAGCAGCCAAGGTCAGATTCCGGGTAGCGGGAGGACCCCCGATACGCAGTATTTT
>NA|TRBJ2-7|NA|TRBV18
CASSPIGISYEQYF
TGTGCCAGCTCACCAATAGGAATCTCCTACGAGCAGTACTTC
>NA|TRBJ2-5|NA|TRBV15
CATSRDLGRGGETQYF
TGTGCCACCAGCAGAGATTTGGGAAGGGGGGGCGAGACCCAGTACTTC
>TRBD1|TRBJ2-7|NA|TRBV6-5
CASSYSPGTGLVNF
TGTGCCAGCAGTTACTCCCCCGGGACAGGGTTGGTTAACTTC
>TRBD2|TRBJ2-7|few|TRBV27
CASMKRDSYEQYF
TGTGCCAGCATGAAGCGGGACTCCTACGAGCAGTACTTC
>NA|TRBJ1-4|few|TRBV19
CASRGDATNEKLFF
TGTGCCAGTAGAGGGGACGCAACTAATGAAAAACTGTTTTTT
>TRBD2|TRBJ2-1|NA|TRBV10-1
CASSSGTSNVNEQFF
TGCGCCAGCAGCTCCGGGACTAGTAACGTTAATGAGCAGTTCTTC
>NA|TRBJ1-5|NA|TRBV2
CASSDVGNQAQHF
TGTGCCAGCAGTGATGTTGGGAATCAGGCCCAGCATTTT
>TRBD2|TRBJ2-1|NA|TRBV10-1
CASSETGLAEMDEQFF
TGCGCCAGCAGTGAAACGGGACTAGCGGAGATGGATGAGCAGTTCTTC
>TRBD2|TRBJ2-2|NA|TRBV27
CASSFQGLAGGGGTGELFF
TGTGCCAGCAGTTTCCAAGGACTAGCGGGAGGGGGTGGCACCGGGGAGCTGTTTTTT
>TRBD2|TRBJ2-1|NA|TRBV7-9
CASSIDGGFAGNEQFF
TGTGCCAGCAGCATAGACGGGGGGTTCGCGGGCAATGAGCAGTTCTTC
>NA|TRBJ1-1|NA|TRBV5-6
CASTRGGGTEAFF
TGTGCCAGCACCCGGGGCGGGGGAACTGAAGCTTTCTTT
>TRBD1|TRBJ2-7|few|TRBV7-8
CASSVQGAGEQYF
TGTGCCAGCAGCGTGCAGGGGGCGGGCGAGCAGTACTTC
>TRBD2|TRBJ2-1|few|TRBV11-2
CASSILADYNEQFF
TGTGCCAGCAGTATACTAGCGGATTACAATGAGCAGTTCTTC
>NA|TRBJ1-5|NA|TRBV5-6
CASSLDVQPQHF
TGTGCCAGCAGCTTGGATGTCCAGCCCCAGCATTTT
>TRBD2|TRBJ2-7|NA|TRBV10-2
CASSEMAGGGEQYF
TGCGCCAGCAGTGAGATGGCGGGAGGAGGTGAGCAGTACTTC
>TRBD2|TRBJ2-2|once|TRBV7-3
CASSDGTSSHGELFF
TGTGCCAGCAGCGATGGGACTAGTTCTCACGGGGAGCTGTTTTTT
>NA|TRBJ2-5|NA|TRBV14
CASSQVGAARETQYF
TGTGCCAGCAGCCAAGTCGGGGCGGCCCGGGAGACCCAGTACTTC
>NA|TRBJ2-1|NA|TRBV2
CASSTSYNEQFF
TGTGCCAGCAGTACTTCCTACAATGAGCAGTTCTTC
>NA|TRBJ1-5|NA|TRBV7-8
CASSLSGGENQPQHF
TGTGCCAGCAGCTTAAGTGGCGGCGAAAATCAGCCCCAGCATTTT
>TRBD1|TRBJ2-2|NA|TRBV29-1
CSVDRGLNTGELFF
TGCAGCGTTGACAGGGGGCTAAACACCGGGGAGCTGTTTTTT
>NA|TRBJ1-2|NA|TRBV28
CASSFPGQDYGYTF
TGTGCCAGCAGTTTCCCGGGGCAGGACTATGGCTACACCTTC
>NA|TRBJ1-5|NA|TRBV6-1
CASSWTKIQPQHF
TGTGCCAGCAGTTGGACGAAGATTCAGCCCCAGCATTTT
>NA|TRBJ2-5|NA|TRBV18
CASSPLNRETQYF
TGTGCCAGCTCACCACTGAATAGGGAGACCCAGTACTTC
>NA|TRBJ2-5|NA|TRBV5-8
CASRRGTVIQETQYF
TGTGCCAGCAGGCGAGGGACGGTGATACAAGAGACCCAGTACTTC
>NA|TRBJ2-5|once|TRBV5-1
CASSRGETQYF
TGCGCCAGCAGCCGCGGGGAGACCCAGTACTTC
>TRBD2|TRBJ2-7|NA|TRBV5-4
CASSRPGRENYEQYF
TGTGCCAGCAGCCGACCGGGGCGGGAGAACTACGAGCAGTACTTC
>TRBD1|TRBJ2-7|few|TRBV7-3
CASSSPGQGHEQYF
TGTGCCAGCAGCTCGCCGGGACAGGGACACGAGCAGTACTTC
>NA|TRBJ1-1|medium-sized|TRBV30
CAWSAPNTEAFF
TGTGCCTGGAGTGCCCCGAACACTGAAGCTTTCTTT
>NA|TRBJ2-3|NA|TRBV27
CASRSHGGTDTQYF
TGTGCCAGCAGGTCCCACGGGGGCACAGATACGCAGTATTTT
>TRBD2|TRBJ2-4|few|TRBV6-1
CASSEAASGSKNIQYF
TGTGCCAGCAGTGAAGCGGCTAGCGGTTCCAAAAACATTCAGTACTTC
>NA|TRBJ2-7|few|TRBV6-1
CASSEGGSSYEQYF
TGTGCCAGCAGTGAAGGGGGGTCTTCCTACGAGCAGTACTTC
>TRBD1|TRBJ1-4|NA|TRBV9
CASSEGAYGEKLFF
TGTGCCAGCAGCGAGGGGGCGTATGGTGAAAAACTGTTTTTT
>NA|TRBJ1-3|few|TRBV7-3
CASSLRATLRSGNTIYF
TGTGCCAGCAGCTTAAGGGCGACGCTACGGTCTGGAAACACCATATATTTT
>NA|TRBJ2-7|NA|TRBV28
CASSLGGDYEQYF
TGTGCCAGCAGTTTGGGGGGAGACTACGAGCAGTACTTC
>TRBD1|TRBJ2-1|NA|TRBV4-1
CASLGQGPNEQFF
TGCGCCAGCCTAGGACAGGGCCCGAATGAGCAGTTCTTC
>TRBD1|TRBJ1-5|NA|TRBV5-8
CASSLVAGGQPQHF
TGTGCCAGCAGCTTGGTAGCAGGGGGTCAGCCCCAGCATTTT
>TRBD2|TRBJ2-1|NA|TRBV4-2
CASSQEGLAGGPSYNEQFF
TGTGCCAGCAGCCAAGAGGGACTAGCGGGAGGGCCATCCTACAATGAGCAGTTCTTC
>NA|TRBJ1-5|NA|TRBV28
CASRTSGRNQPQHF
TGTGCCAGCCGAACGTCTGGGCGCAATCAGCCCCAGCATTTT
>NA|TRBJ1-5|NA|TRBV28
CASNKAGARQPQHF
TGTGCCAGCAATAAGGCGGGGGCAAGGCAGCCCCAGCATTTT
>NA|TRBJ2-2|NA|TRBV29-1
CSALMTSTGELFF
TGCAGCGCCTTGATGACATCGACCGGGGAGCTGTTTTTT
>NA|TRBJ1-3|NA|TRBV2
CASSDREGGNTIYF
TGTGCCAGCAGTGACAGGGAAGGTGGAAACACCATATATTTT
>NA|TRBJ2-2|NA|TRBV5-4
CASSVERATGELFF
TGTGCCAGCAGCGTGGAGAGAGCCACCGGGGAGCTGTTTTTT
>NA|TRBJ2-3|NA|TRBV29-1
CSVEGGRFGDTQYF
TGCAGCGTTGAAGGCGGTAGATTTGGAGATACGCAGTATTTT
>TRBD1|TRBJ2-5|NA|TRBV2
CAIVQGRGETQYF
TGTGCCATCGTACAGGGGAGAGGGGAGACCCAGTACTTC
>TRBD2|TRBJ2-1|NA|TRBV2
CASNSGTYNEQFF
TGTGCCAGCAATAGCGGGACCTACAATGAGCAGTTCTTC
>NA|TRBJ2-3|NA|TRBV5-1
CASSPGPKVKSTDTQYF
TGCGCCAGCAGCCCGGGACCCAAAGTGAAGAGCACAGATACGCAGTATTTT
>TRBD1|TRBJ1-3|NA|TRBV9
CASSVGDSYSGNTIYF
TGTGCCAGCAGCGTCGGGGACAGTTACTCTGGAAACACCATATATTTT
>TRBD1|TRBJ1-4|NA|TRBV6-5
CASSRTGTVDEKLFF
TGTGCCAGCAGCCGTACCGGGACAGTAGATGAAAAACTGTTTTTT